The 10 T cell receptor beta chains presented below share a single source sample, sequenced in a study of T cell responses to AZD1222 COVID-19 vaccine. Here immunoSEQ multiplex PCR was the method, and the copy in TCRdb shows in-frame clones only, minus some. This table holds 50,000 to 60,000 clones, 80% to 90% found once. The sequenced sample was peripheral blood, obtained on day 0 of AZD1222 vaccination. Source of these receptors: an adult in good health.

This sequence joins TRBV10-3 and TRBJ2-2; 7 bases map to TRBD1. In germline, CDR1 is ENHRY, CDR2 SYGVKD. This CDR3 is built from 15 residues. V lost 4 bases and J lost 5; bases outside the gene matches: 7. The CDR3 DNA reads as TGTGCCATCAGTGCCCGGGACAGAGGGACCGGGGAGCTGTTTTTT. Its protein product is CAISARDRGTGELFF.

The V call is TRBV29-1, the J call TRBJ2-7; D is possibly TRBD1 (6 bases). Germline CDR1 and CDR2: SQVTM and ANQGSEA. The V gene lost 8 bases and the J gene lost 5 bases, with 19 bases spanning the gap. The CDR3 covers 13 residues. This CDR3 reads CSSTTGTLHEQYF. CDR3 nucleotide sequence: TGCAGCTCGACGACCGGGACACTCCACGAGCAGTACTTC.

The V and J genes are TRBV2 and TRBJ1-2, with no clear D. Germline CDR1 is SNHLY and CDR2 is FYNNEI. Trimming removed 1 base at V and 4 bases at J, with 10 bases between. There are 14 residues in the CDR3. The CDR3: CASSEEGSGYGYTF. The DNA of the CDR3 is TGTGCCAGCAGTGAAGAGGGAAGTGGCTATGGCTACACCTTC.

V usage is TRBV6-2 or TRBV6-3 and J usage is TRBJ1-1; 7 nucleotides align to TRBD1. Germline V lookup: CDR1 MNHEY, CDR2 SVGEGT. Trimming at V came to 0 bases and at J to 1 base, leaving 5 bases not matched to a gene. This CDR3 comprises 16 residues. CDR3 sequence: CASSYSTGRRNTEAFF. In DNA form, the CDR3 reads TGTGCCAGCAGTTACTCGACAGGGCGGCGGAACACTGAAGCTTTCTTT.

The chain uses TRBV5-1 and TRBJ1-1; D remains unclear. The CDR3 totals 14 residues. Germline CDR1 and CDR2: SGHRS and YFSETQ. Trimming left V 6 bases short and J 1 base short, with 13 bases between. The CDR3 nucleotides read TGCGCCAGCACCATAGGGCCGGAGAACACTGAAGCTTTCTTT. Its protein is CASTIGPENTEAFF.

The J gene is TRBJ1-3, the V gene TRBV9; no firm D call. V lost 0 bases to trimming and J lost 4 bases, with 8 bases between them. CDR3 length: 14 amino acids. CDR1 and CDR2 from the germline V gene are SGDLS and YYNGEE. The CDR3 bases are TGTGCCAGCAGCGTAGGAGGGATCGGAAACACCATATATTTT. This gives the protein CASSVGGIGNTIYF.

The gene calls are TRBV7-9 and TRBJ1-1; D not resolved. Trimming pared 6 bases from V and 1 base from J, leaving 9 bases between. This CDR3 has 13 residues. Germline CDR1 SEHNR, CDR2 FQNEAQ (reference sequence). Here the CDR3 reads CASSRGGNTEAFF. In DNA, the CDR3 is TGTGCCAGCAGTCGAGGAGGGAACACTGAAGCTTTCTTT.

V is TRBV18 and J is TRBJ1-5; no reliable D call. V was trimmed by 4 bases and J by 0 bases, leaving 10 bases between them. This CDR3 region has 15 residues. Germline CDR1 and CDR2: KGHSH and LQKENI. The DNA for the CDR3 is TGTGCCAGCTCACATAGCGGGAGTAGCAATCAGCCCCAGCATTTT. Translated: CASSHSGSSNQPQHF.

V gene TRBV4-3 combines with J gene TRBJ1-4, with D tentatively TRBD1 (5 bases). Trimming removed 0 bases from V and 8 bases from J, with 16 bases in between. Germline lookup yields CDR1 LGHNA and CDR2 YSLEER. CDR3 length equals 16 residues. The CDR3 reads CASSQEARGPREKLFF. CDR3 in DNA: TGCGCCAGCAGCCAAGAAGCAAGGGGCCCTCGAGAAAAACTGTTTTTT.

The CDR3 sequence: CASSLAPGKVSPLHF. The CDR3, as DNA: TGCGCCAGCAGCTTGGCCCCAGGGAAGGTTTCACCCCTCCACTTT. This chain joins TRBV5-1 and TRBJ1-6; D is perhaps TRBD1 (5 bases). Trimming removed 0 bases from V and 9 bases from J, with 13 bases in between. This CDR3 comprises 15 residues. The germline gives CDR1 SGHRS, CDR2 YFSETQ.